This T cell receptor beta chain was sequenced in a study of blood T cell repertoires in COVID-19. Under the authors' procedure: Reference gene primers were amplified, and this amplification served to estimate nucleated cell counts. Sequencing was performed with immunoSEQ multiplex PCR; in TCRdb, only in-frame clones are kept and a portion is missing. The V and J calls and clone size are taken from that table; D and trimming were inferred from the DNA. The table records roughly 250,000 clones, approximately 79% of them present only once. The J segment lost 8 bases and the V segment lost 4 bases, leaving 10 bases of the junction unmatched. Looked up from germline, CDR1 is ENHRY and CDR2 is SYGVKD. The length of the CDR3 is 15 residues.

This clonotype was sampled from a woman aged 40 to 49 with active or convalescent COVID-19. V gene TRBV10-3 combines with J gene TRBJ2-3, with TRBD1 matching over 9 bases. The sample consisted of peripheral blood. The CDR3 bases are TGTGCCATCAGTGGGGACAGGGACCCCCCAGGTACGCAGTATTTT. Translated, it gives CAISGDRDPPGTQYF.